The 10 T cell receptor beta chains below come from one sample, sequenced in a study of T-cell reconstitution after alpha-beta-depleted transplantation in children. Unique molecular identifiers featured in how the TCRbeta library was prepared. Each CDR3 protein is one row after TCRdb ran MiXCR on the PCR reads. Among 240,000 or so distinct CDR3 sequences listed, 6.5% to 9% were seen once. The sequencing here drew on PBMCs, mostly from graft donor cells, taken 180 days after TCRalphabeta/CD19-depleted stem cell transplant. The receptors here all came from a male patient aged 10 to 17 who had a stem cell transplant for acute lymphoblastic leukemia, so the T cells may come from the graft donor.

This clonotype was counted ten times or more. V and J are TRBV14 and TRBJ2-7, with D possibly matching TRBD1 (5 bases). Trimming left V 2 bases short and J 7 bases short, with 6 bases between. Germline V gene data show CDR1 as SGHDN and CDR2 as FVKESK. This CDR3 comprises 11 residues. The CDR3: CASSQKGEQYF. The CDR3 DNA reads as TGTGCCAGCAGCCAAAAGGGGGAGCAGTACTTC.

In this sample, this clonotype turned up many times. The chain is built from TRBV6-5 and TRBJ2-1; 14 bases agree with TRBD2. V dropped 0 bases and J dropped 9; count of bases not matched to a gene: 13. The germline gives CDR1 MNHEY, CDR2 SVGAGI. CDR3 size: 19 residues. CDR3 DNA: TGTGCCAGCAGTTACTCCGGGACTAGCGGGAGATTGGGTAACGTTGAGCAGTTCTTC. This codes for CASSYSGTSGRLGNVEQFF.

This clonotype was observed a handful of times. The chain is built from TRBV29-1 and TRBJ2-5; no firm D call. In germline, CDR1 is SQVTM, CDR2 ANQGSEA. Between the trimmed V and J ends, which lost 2 bases and 2 bases, there was a span of 6 bases. The CDR3 has 12 residues. The CDR3 bases are TGCAGCGTTGAATGGGGACAAGAGACCCAGTACTTC. Translating gives CSVEWGQETQYF.

This clonotype appeared many times. V usage is TRBV3-1 and J usage is TRBJ2-2; 7 bases are a match to TRBD1. The CDR3 consists of 15 residues. V gave up 1 base and J gave up 1 base; unmatched junction bases: 0. Germline assignment: CDR1 LGHDT and CDR2 YNNKEL (reference sequence). This CDR3 is CASSQGQGNTGELFF. The CDR3 coding sequence is TGTGCCAGCAGCCAAGGACAGGGGAACACCGGGGAGCTGTTTTTT.

This clonotype appeared many times. The V call is TRBV6-5, the J call TRBJ2-7; 9 bases map to TRBD1. The CDR3 is made up of 15 amino acids. V shed 1 base, J shed 7 bases, and the junction held 8 bases outside the gene matches. In germline, CDR1 is MNHEY, CDR2 SVGAGI. CDR3 amino acids: CASSYFGTGSGEQYF. DNA of the CDR3: TGTGCCAGCAGTTACTTCGGGACAGGGTCCGGGGAGCAGTACTTC.

The sample holds many counts of this clonotype. The J gene is TRBJ1-5, the V gene TRBV24-1; perhaps TRBD1 as D (5 bases). Germline values: CDR1 KGHDR, CDR2 SFDVKD. The V gene lost 3 bases and the J gene lost 4 bases, with 15 bases spanning the gap. This CDR3 is built from 16 residues. DNA of the CDR3: TGTGCCACCAGTGATATCCCCAGGGTTTCTAATCAGCCCCAGCATTTT. This gives the protein CATSDIPRVSNQPQHF.

This clonotype occurred once. A much larger clonotype is one base distant, so this may be a read error. The chain's CDR3 is CSVGVSTEAFF. The CDR3 nucleotides are TGCAGCGTTGGTGTGAGCACTGAAGCTTTCTTT. The rearrangement uses TRBV29-1 and TRBJ1-1; D uncertain. This CDR3 is 11 amino acids long. The ends were cut back, 4 bases at V and 4 bases at J, with 7 bases in the middle. CDR1 and CDR2 from the germline V gene are SQVTM and ANQGSEA.

Many counts were recorded for this clonotype. The chain carries TRBV3-1 and TRBJ1-1, with 9 nucleotides matching TRBD1. The CDR3 extends over 16 amino acids. Germline CDR1 is LGHDT and CDR2 is YNNKEL (reference sequence). V lost 4 bases and J lost 1; bases outside the gene matches: 7. CDR3 sequence reads: CASSRQGGSRNTEAFF. In nucleotides, the CDR3 is TGTGCCAGCAGCCGACAGGGGGGGAGTCGGAACACTGAAGCTTTCTTT. The whole variable domain, remainder taken from reference TRBV3-1 and TRBJ1-1, is DTAVSQTPKYLVTQMGNDKSIKCEQNLGHDTMYWYKQDSKKFLKIMFSYNNKELIINETVPNRFSPKSPDKAHLNLHINSLELGDSAVYFCASSRQGGSRNTEAFFGQGTRLTVV.

The table lists this clonotype with many counts. The chain has TRBV20-1 and TRBJ1-5; D call uncertain. This CDR3 is built from 12 residues. Trimming removed 2 bases at V and 5 bases at J, with 7 bases between. Germline V gene sequence: CDR1 DFQATT, CDR2 SNEGSKA (reference sequence). The CDR3 DNA reads as TGCAGTGCTAGACCGCCCTATCAGCCCCAGCATTTT. Residues: CSARPPYQPQHF.

At least ten counts were recorded for this clonotype. The rearrangement joins TRBV4-1 to TRBJ2-1, with 9 nucleotides matching TRBD2. The germline V gene has CDR1 MGHRA and CDR2 YSYEKL. The CDR3 covers 16 residues. The V gene end was trimmed by 6 bases and the J gene end by 1 base; junction bases not matched to a gene: 7. This CDR3 is CASSVVAGASYNEQFF. For the CDR3, the DNA is TGCGCCAGCAGTGTTGTAGCGGGGGCTTCCTACAATGAGCAGTTCTTC.